A single T cell receptor beta chain is shown here with its context. The Seattle patients joined while their infection was active and were tracked longitudinally afterward. These data belong to a study of blood T cell repertoires in COVID-19. Study background: Whether acute or convalescent, the COVID-19 samples came from the United States, Italy and Spain. PBMCs, B-cell-depleted T cells, or T cells provided the cDNA or gDNA that made up the material.

The protocol was immunoSEQ multiplex PCR, while the TCRdb copy is restricted to in-frame clones and leaves out a portion. The table lists roughly 300,000 clones, 65% to 85% of them singletons. CDR1 and CDR2 (germline): LNHDA, SQIVND (reference sequence). The CDR3 is 16 residues long. With V trimmed by 6 bases and J by 4 bases, 9 bases remained unmatched. The TCR sequence derives from a human donor with COVID-19, enrolled during active disease. The donor label of this sample is uncertain. The sequenced sample consisted of peripheral blood. J is TRBJ2-1 and V is TRBV19; 10 nucleotides match TRBD2. The CDR3 sequence is CASRGLAGEVYNEQFF. The DNA for the CDR3 is TGTGCCAGTAGGGGGCTAGCGGGAGAAGTGTACAATGAGCAGTTCTTC. Drawing the rest from reference TRBV19 and TRBJ2-1, the complete variable domain is DGGITQSPKYLFRKEGQNVTLSCEQNLNHDAMYWYRQDPGQGLRLIYYSQIVNDFQKGDIAEGYSVSREKKESFPLTVTSAQKNPTAFYLCASRGLAGEVYNEQFFGPGTRLTVL.